Listed below are T cell receptor beta chains from one sample, sequenced in a study of technical replicates of blood from a handful of donors. The assay was immunoSEQ multiplex PCR, and TCRdb's table has in-frame clones only and misses some. The table lists around 80,000 clones, roughly 94% of them singletons. The sample was T cells isolated from PBMCs. These TCRs come from a human donor in good health. Each CDR3 is given with its conserved first and last residue. The order of the fields is D gene, V gene, clone size, J gene, CDR3 protein, CDR3 DNA. The D gene is left open where the match is weak. Some rows have no size entry. The others give once, few or many, or a class for an expanded clone.

.	TRBV5-1	.	TRBJ2-3	CASSLRGALGPDTQYF	TGCGCCAGCAGCTTGCGGGGAGCCCTAGGCCCAGATACGCAGTATTTT
.	TRBV5-5	.	TRBJ2-2	CASSPVGGLILDTGELFF	TGTGCCAGCAGCCCAGTCGGGGGTCTAATTCTGGACACCGGGGAGCTGTTTTTT
.	TRBV10-1	once	TRBJ2-5	CASAGQAQETQYF	TGCGCCAGCGCAGGACAAGCCCAAGAGACCCAGTACTTC
.	TRBV28	.	TRBJ2-7	CASSLGHSYEQYF	TGTGCCAGCAGTTTAGGACACTCCTACGAGCAGTACTTC
.	TRBV11-1	.	TRBJ2-2	CASNRAGTTGELFF	TGTGCCAGCAACCGCGCAGGGACTACCGGGGAGCTGTTTTTT
TRBD2	TRBV29-1	.	TRBJ2-1	CSVGGGAPREQFF	TGCAGCGTCGGGGGGGGCGCCCCGAGGGAGCAGTTCTTC
.	TRBV27	once	TRBJ2-7	CASSLSGSPYEQYF	TGTGCCAGCAGTTTATCCGGGTCACCCTACGAGCAGTACTTC
TRBD2	TRBV27	.	TRBJ2-1	CASSLAGVINEQFF	TGTGCCAGCAGTTTAGCGGGAGTCATCAATGAGCAGTTCTTC
.	TRBV6-1	.	TRBJ1-5	CASRAPQGRVQPQHF	TGTGCCAGCAGGGCCCCGCAGGGCCGAGTTCAGCCCCAGCATTTT
TRBD2	TRBV14	.	TRBJ2-3	CASTPGGSTDTQYF	TGTGCCAGCACCCCGGGGGGGAGCACAGATACGCAGTATTTT
.	TRBV7-3	.	TRBJ2-1	CASSVDTSHPNEQFF	TGTGCCAGCAGCGTCGACACTAGCCATCCCAATGAGCAGTTCTTC
.	TRBV5-1	.	TRBJ1-2	CASSLEWPQGDGYTF	TGCGCCAGCAGCTTGGAATGGCCACAGGGAGATGGCTACACCTTC
TRBD2	TRBV7-2	.	TRBJ2-3	CASSLPRAGVSDTQYF	TGTGCCAGCAGCTTACCGAGAGCGGGAGTGTCAGATACGCAGTATTTT
.	TRBV10-3	.	TRBJ2-1	CAISDDEGGPGISQFF	TGTGCCATCAGTGATGATGAGGGAGGCCCGGGGATTTCGCAGTTCTTC
.	TRBV20-1	once	TRBJ2-7	CSARPDKEYF	TGCAGTGCTAGGCCGGACAAGGAGTACTTC
TRBD1	TRBV9	.	TRBJ1-2	CASSAQNSRGINSGYTF	TGTGCCAGCAGCGCCCAAAACTCCAGGGGGATAAACTCTGGCTACACCTTC
.	TRBV28	.	TRBJ2-7	CASSLFPTGTYEQYF	TGTGCCAGCAGTTTATTCCCTACAGGGACCTACGAGCAGTACTTC
.	TRBV28	once	TRBJ2-4	CASSPGAGKNIQYF	TGTGCCAGCAGCCCAGGGGCGGGCAAAAACATTCAGTACTTC
TRBD2	TRBV30	.	TRBJ2-7	CAWRLAGAHEQYF	TGTGCCTGGAGGCTAGCGGGAGCCCACGAGCAGTACTTC
.	TRBV5-1	.	TRBJ2-7	CASSPLPVSGEQYF	TGCGCCAGCAGCCCCCTCCCTGTTAGCGGCGAGCAGTACTTC
.	TRBV6-5	.	TRBJ2-7	CASSYGGKEQYF	TGTGCCAGCAGTTACGGAGGGAAGGAGCAGTACTTC
TRBD1	TRBV29-1	.	TRBJ2-7	CSVDAGGRGEQYF	TGCAGCGTTGATGCAGGGGGTCGAGGCGAGCAGTACTTC
TRBD2	TRBV18	once	TRBJ2-2	CASSPYSGRNTGELFF	TGTGCCAGCTCACCATATAGCGGGAGGAACACCGGGGAGCTGTTTTTT
.	TRBV30	.	TRBJ2-7	CAWSPAPAGTYEQYF	TGTGCCTGGAGCCCCGCGCCAGCGGGCACTTACGAGCAGTACTTC
TRBD1	TRBV6-5	.	TRBJ1-2	CASSYDRDYGYTF	TGTGCCAGCAGTTACGACAGGGACTATGGCTACACCTTC
TRBD2	TRBV5-8	.	TRBJ2-1	CASSLRTSGNNEQFF	TGTGCCAGCAGCTTGAGGACTAGCGGTAACAATGAGCAGTTCTTC
TRBD1	TRBV5-6	.	TRBJ1-1	CASWYRGSLTYEAFF	TGTGCCAGCTGGTACAGGGGCTCCCTCACTTATGAAGCTTTCTTT
.	TRBV12-5	.	TRBJ2-7	CASGLGVTYEQYF	TGTGCTAGTGGTTTAGGAGTGACCTACGAGCAGTACTTC
.	TRBV11-2	.	TRBJ2-7	CASSLVAGLGYEQYF	TGTGCCAGCAGCTTAGTAGCAGGGCTTGGCTACGAGCAGTACTTC
.	TRBV9	.	TRBJ2-5	CASSVVAGTSETQYF	TGTGCCAGCAGCGTAGTCGCGGGAACGTCGGAGACCCAGTACTTC
TRBD1	TRBV30	.	TRBJ2-3	CAWSPGGAGYTQYF	TGTGCCTGGTCACCAGGGGGAGCTGGGTATACGCAGTATTTT
.	TRBV19	.	TRBJ1-2	CASRPEDGYTF	TGTGCCAGTAGGCCAGAGGATGGCTACACCTTC
.	TRBV4-1	.	TRBJ2-5	CASSPREWAPQETQYF	TGCGCCAGCAGCCCACGGGAGTGGGCTCCTCAAGAGACCCAGTACTTC
.	TRBV30	.	TRBJ1-3	CAWSVRQRGNTIYF	TGTGCCTGGAGTGTACGACAGAGAGGAAACACCATATATTTT
TRBD1	TRBV19	once	TRBJ2-6	CASSKTGTGANVLTF	TGTGCCAGTAGCAAGACAGGGACTGGGGCCAACGTCCTGACTTTC
TRBD1	TRBV9	.	TRBJ1-1	CASSVAPRTGDTEAFF	TGTGCCAGCAGCGTAGCCCCCCGGACAGGGGACACTGAAGCTTTCTTT
.	TRBV28	once	TRBJ2-1	CASSPPRAGLNEQFF	TGTGCCAGCAGTCCCCCGCGCGCGGGGTTGAATGAGCAGTTCTTC
TRBD1	TRBV6-1	.	TRBJ2-5	CASRQGLVETQYF	TGTGCCAGCAGACAGGGGTTGGTAGAGACCCAGTACTTC
.	TRBV9	.	TRBJ2-6	CASRSGGGAGANVLTF	TGTGCCAGCAGATCTGGTGGAGGGGCTGGGGCCAACGTCCTGACTTTC
TRBD2	TRBV4-1	.	TRBJ2-1	CASSSRRLWGREGIEQFF	TGCGCCAGCAGCTCAAGACGACTGTGGGGGAGGGAGGGCATTGAGCAGTTCTTC
.	TRBV6-1	.	TRBJ2-5	CASRYSPGQETQYF	TGTGCCAGCAGATACAGTCCCGGACAAGAGACCCAGTACTTC
TRBD1	TRBV28	.	TRBJ2-2	CASIWDRGFAGELFF	TGTGCCAGCATATGGGACAGGGGATTTGCCGGGGAGCTGTTTTTT
.	TRBV10-3	.	TRBJ1-3	CAISESAISGNTIYF	TGTGCCATCAGTGAGTCGGCCATCTCTGGAAACACCATATATTTT
.	TRBV6-5	.	TRBJ2-5	CASSYSTGARETQYF	TGTGCCAGCAGTTACTCGACTGGGGCACGGGAGACCCAGTACTTC
.	TRBV11-2	.	TRBJ2-1	CASSFSQGEQFF	TGTGCCAGCAGCTTTTCACAGGGAGAGCAGTTCTTC
.	TRBV7-9	.	TRBJ1-1	CASSAPLSNAEAFF	TGTGCCAGCAGCGCCCCCCTTTCTAATGCTGAAGCTTTCTTT
.	TRBV19	.	TRBJ2-7	CASSIGPTLTYEQYF	TGTGCCAGTAGTATAGGGCCCACCCTGACCTACGAGCAGTACTTC
.	TRBV18	.	TRBJ1-5	CASSPGSASQPQHF	TGTGCCAGCTCACCGGGTTCGGCTAGTCAGCCCCAGCATTTT
.	TRBV21-1	.	TRBJ1-1	CASSKDGVVNTEAFF	TGTGCCAGCAGCAAAGACGGGGTGGTGAACACTGAAGCTTTCTTT
.	TRBV4-3	.	TRBJ2-5	CASSRTLQGQETQYF	TGCGCCAGCAGCCGGACCCTTCAGGGGCAAGAGACCCAGTACTTC
.	TRBV21-1	.	TRBJ2-6	CASSVHRGRYGVLTF	TGTGCCAGCAGCGTACACAGGGGCCGCTATGGCGTCCTGACTTTC
.	TRBV4-1	.	TRBJ2-3	CASSQSGSSTDTQYF	TGCGCCAGCAGCCAGTCCGGGAGTAGCACAGATACGCAGTATTTT
TRBD1	TRBV30	.	TRBJ2-7	CAWSGNRGLGEQYF	TGTGCCTGGAGCGGTAACAGGGGCTTAGGGGAGCAGTACTTC
.	TRBV15	.	TRBJ2-1	CATSILLINEQFF	TGTGCCACCAGCATCTTATTAATCAATGAGCAGTTCTTC